Each of the 32 T cell receptor beta chains below was sequenced from the same sample in a study of blood T cell repertoires in COVID-19. The assay was immunoSEQ multiplex PCR, and TCRdb's table has in-frame clones only and misses some. The sample lists under 300,000 clones; approximately 83% were seen once. Source material: PBMCs or T cells enriched from blood (not recorded which). The source is a woman in her forties with acute COVID-19.

The rearrangement links TRBV14 to TRBJ2-2; D gene uncertain. The germline CDR1 and CDR2 sequences are SGHDN and FVKESK. The CDR3 contains 15 residues. V was shortened by 0 bases and J by 0 bases, with 5 bases between the two germline ends. The CDR3 region has the DNA TGTGCCAGCAGCCAAGAAACTGCGAACACCGGGGAGCTGTTTTTT. Its translation: CASSQETANTGELFF.

The rearrangement links TRBV28 to TRBJ1-4, with 12 bases identical to TRBD1. Germline CDR1 reads MDHEN; CDR2 reads SYDVKM. The trim removed 1 base at V and 2 bases at J, leaving 5 bases unmatched. The CDR3 totals 18 residues. The CDR3 DNA reads as TGTGCCAGCAGTTTATTTCGGGACAGGGGGCTGACTAATGAAAAACTGTTTTTT. Its translation is CASSLFRDRGLTNEKLFF.

The rearrangement links TRBV27 to TRBJ2-5, with D possibly being TRBD1 (5 bases). Germline V gene data show CDR1 as MNHEY and CDR2 as SMNVEV (reference sequence). The CDR3 contains 14 residues. Trimming took 6 bases from V and 4 from J, leaving 15 bases between them. In DNA form, the CDR3 reads TGTGCCAGCAGATCAGGGTTCCGGGTAGAGACCCAGTACTTC. Its protein is CASRSGFRVETQYF.

This clone was recorded a few times. The chain joins TRBV5-1 to TRBJ2-7; TRBD1 agrees at 7 bases. Looked up from germline, CDR1 is SGHRS and CDR2 is YFSETQ. The CDR3 has 16 amino acids. V shed 0 bases and J 0 bases; nucleotides not matched to a gene: 6. The CDR3 nucleotides are TGCGCCAGCAGCTTGGGAGGGACAGAAAGCTCCTACGAGCAGTACTTC. It yields the protein CASSLGGTESSYEQYF.

This clone was found a few times. The chain recombines TRBV2 with TRBJ2-1; D gene ambiguous. Germline V gene sequence: CDR1 SNHLY, CDR2 FYNNEI. V lost 5 bases and J 4 bases, leaving 9 bases between the germline ends. The CDR3 contains 13 residues. CDR3 DNA sequence: TGTGCCAGCAGTCCACCCGGGTACAATGAGCAGTTCTTC. This sequence encodes CASSPPGYNEQFF.

The chain couples TRBV6-5 to TRBJ1-2, with 7 bases lining up with TRBD1. Germline values: CDR1 MNHEY, CDR2 SVGAGI. This CDR3 has 14 amino acids. Trimming at V came to 2 bases and at J to 8 bases, leaving 8 bases not matched to a gene. CDR3 coding DNA: TGTGCCAGCAGTTACCATGACAGGGTGGGAGGCTACACCTTC. As protein: CASSYHDRVGGYTF.

The chain employs TRBV6-5 and TRBJ2-7; TRBD1 agrees at 8 bases. The CDR3 spans 15 residues. V lost 4 bases and J lost 3; bases outside the gene matches: 8. Germline V gene data show CDR1 as MNHEY and CDR2 as SVGAGI. The CDR3 DNA is TGTGCCAGCAGTTTAAACCGGGACAGGCACTACGAGCAGTACTTC. It encodes CASSLNRDRHYEQYF.

This clone was detected once. V and J are TRBV5-4 and TRBJ2-3, with 7 bases matching TRBD2. The length of the CDR3 is 13 residues. Germline V gene lookup returns CDR1 SGHNT and CDR2 YYREEE (reference sequence). The V gene end was trimmed by 1 base and the J gene end by 4 bases; junction bases not matched to a gene: 0. The CDR3 region is CASSLREADTQYF. The CDR3, as DNA: TGTGCCAGCAGCTTGCGGGAGGCAGATACGCAGTATTTT. Variable domain in full (rest from reference TRBV5-4 and TRBJ2-3): ETGVTQSPTHLIKTRGQQVTLRCSSQSGHNTVSWYQQALGQGPQFIFQYYREEENGRGNFPPRFSGLQFPNYSSELNVNALELDDSALYLCASSLREADTQYFGPGTRLTVL.

The chain combines TRBV24-1 with TRBJ1-1; TRBD1 matches at 7 bases. This CDR3 is built from 14 residues. Germline V gives CDR1 KGHDR, CDR2 SFDVKD. The V gene end was trimmed by 4 bases and the J gene end by 6 bases; junction bases not matched to a gene: 7. The chain's CDR3 is CATSEGWQGAEAFF. The CDR3 DNA follows: TGTGCCACCAGTGAGGGTTGGCAGGGGGCTGAAGCTTTCTTT.

This sequence joins TRBV7-6 and TRBJ2-1, with 14 bases fitting TRBD2. This CDR3 comprises 17 residues. V gave up 0 bases and J gave up 9 bases; unmatched junction bases: 7. CDR1 and CDR2 from the germline V gene are SGHVS and FNYEAQ. The CDR3 DNA reads TGTGCCAGCAGCTTAGCCGGGACTAGCGGGAGTGGTGTTGAGCAGTTCTTC. Translated: CASSLAGTSGSGVEQFF. Combining the CDR3 with reference TRBV7-6 and TRBJ2-1 gives the whole variable domain GAGVSQSPRYKVTKRGQDVALRCDPISGHVSLYWYRQALGQGPEFLTYFNYEAQQDKSGLPNDRFSAERPEGSISTLTIQRTEQRDSAMYRCASSLAGTSGSGVEQFFGPGTRLTVL.

The genes are TRBV9 and TRBJ2-1; TRBD1 aligns across 10 bases. The germline V gene encodes CDR1 SGDLS and CDR2 YYNGEE. The CDR3 totals 15 residues. The V gene end was trimmed by 2 bases and the J gene end by 6 bases; junction bases not matched to a gene: 5. The CDR3 bases are TGTGCCAGCAGCGTCTGGGACAGGGGAGGCAATGAGCAGTTCTTC. Its translation is CASSVWDRGGNEQFF.

The chain is built from TRBV19 and TRBJ2-7; 7 bases are a match to TRBD1. The germline gives CDR1 LNHDA, CDR2 SQIVND (reference sequence). V was clipped by 5 bases and J by 12 bases; unmatched bases: 10. The CDR3 is made up of 12 amino acids. The CDR3 region has the DNA TGTGCCAGTAGTCCCAGCCAGGGGGTGGCGTACTTC. Its translation is CASSPSQGVAYF.

The chain uses TRBV6-5 and TRBJ2-7; TRBD2 matches at 11 bases. J was trimmed by 2 bases and V by 4 bases; bases with no gene match: 7. The CDR3 consists of 16 residues. CDR1 and CDR2 (germline): MNHEY, SVGAGI. The CDR3 DNA reads as TGTGCCAGCAGTTTCCGAACTAGCGGGAGTCCCTACGAGCAGTACTTC. It yields the protein CASSFRTSGSPYEQYF.

This chain uses TRBV11-2 with TRBJ2-7; no reliable D call. Trimming cost V 1 base and J 2 bases, with 12 bases left between them. The V gene's germline CDR1 is SGHAT and CDR2 FQNNGV. The CDR3 sequence is 15 residues long. The CDR3 DNA reads as TGTGCCAGCAGCTTAGTTGATGGAGCCCCCTACGAGCAGTACTTC. Protein: CASSLVDGAPYEQYF.

This sequence joins TRBV6-5 and TRBJ1-5; no clear D. Trimming removed 6 bases at V and 3 bases at J, with 12 bases between. CDR3 length equals 14 residues. Germline V gene data show CDR1 as MNHEY and CDR2 as SVGAGI. The CDR3 loop reads CASRPPVHNQPQHF. The CDR3 DNA follows: TGTGCCAGCAGGCCCCCCGTACACAATCAGCCCCAGCATTTT.

This clone is a singleton in its sample. The chain employs TRBV5-1 and TRBJ1-6, with no clear D. The CDR3 is 15 residues long. The V and J ends lost 1 base and 3 bases respectively, with 8 bases between them. The germline gives CDR1 SGHRS, CDR2 YFSETQ. The CDR3 reads CASSLKQLYNSPLHF. The CDR3 coding sequence is TGCGCCAGCAGCTTGAAACAGCTCTATAATTCACCCCTCCACTTT.

This chain links TRBV7-9 with TRBJ2-2; 8 bases are shared with TRBD1. Germline CDR1 SEHNR, CDR2 FQNEAQ (reference sequence). This CDR3 region has 19 residues. V was pared by 5 bases and J by 0 bases, with 14 bases of the junction left unmatched. The CDR3 loop reads CASSHPDRGVSANTGELFF. The CDR3 DNA reads TGTGCCAGCAGCCACCCTGACAGGGGTGTATCCGCGAACACCGGGGAGCTGTTTTTT.

The chain has TRBV7-9 and TRBJ2-4; 10 bases are shared with TRBD2. The CDR3 is 15 amino acids. Trimming took 3 bases from V and 3 from J; bases not matched to a gene: 2. Germline-derived CDR1 and CDR2 are SEHNR and FQNEAQ (reference sequence). The CDR3 DNA reads TGTGCCAGCAGCTTTAGCGGGAGGAGCAAAAACATTCAGTACTTC. Translated, it gives CASSFSGRSKNIQYF.

This chain joins TRBV7-9 and TRBJ2-1; 8 bases line up with TRBD2. CDR1 SEHNR and CDR2 FQNEAQ come from the germline V gene (reference sequence). The length of the CDR3 is 16 residues. The V segment lost 2 bases and the J segment 9 bases; nucleotides outside the gene matches: 12. The CDR3 protein is CASSLIGGRRAGEQFF. CDR3 DNA: TGTGCCAGCAGCTTAATTGGCGGGAGGCGGGCCGGTGAGCAGTTCTTC.

V is TRBV28 and J is TRBJ1-1; maybe TRBD1 (6 bases). V lost 7 bases to trimming and J lost 8 bases, with 23 bases between them. The CDR3 covers 15 residues. Germline CDR1 is MDHEN and CDR2 is SYDVKM. The CDR3 bases are TGTGCCAGCACCCTAACCTTACCGGGACAACTAGAAGCTTTCTTT. It is translated as CASTLTLPGQLEAFF.

The chain combines TRBV3-1 (or the pseudogene TRBV3-2) with TRBJ2-5; TRBD2 matches at 13 bases. The CDR3 has 18 amino acids. J gave up 0 bases and V 1 base, and 5 bases lay outside the gene matches. Germline CDR1 and CDR2: LGHDT and YNNKEL (reference sequence). CDR3 region: CASSQAGLAGPYQETQYF. CDR3 nucleotides: TGTGCCAGCAGCCAAGCGGGACTAGCGGGGCCGTACCAAGAGACCCAGTACTTC.

The chain combines TRBV3-1 (or the pseudogene TRBV3-2) with TRBJ2-5; 8 bases align to TRBD1. Germline CDR1 LGHDT, CDR2 YNNKEL (reference sequence). V was clipped by 0 bases and J by 4 bases; unmatched bases: 1. The CDR3 has 14 amino acids. For the CDR3, the DNA is TGTGCCAGCAGCCAAGACGGGACAGGAGAGACCCAGTACTTC. This translates into CASSQDGTGETQYF.

This clone has only a few counts. This chain connects TRBV2 to TRBJ2-7, with 7 bases matching TRBD1. Trimming removed 5 bases from V and 2 bases from J; junction bases left unmatched: 6. The germline V gene has CDR1 SNHLY and CDR2 FYNNEI. The CDR3 spans 14 residues. This CDR3 is CASSYDRAAYEQYF. The CDR3 region has the DNA TGTGCCAGCAGTTACGACAGGGCCGCCTACGAGCAGTACTTC.

The J gene is TRBJ2-7, the V gene TRBV7-8; 8 positions match TRBD2. Germline CDR1 and CDR2: SGHVS and FQNEAQ. CDR3 length: 16 amino acids. The J segment lost 6 bases and the V segment lost 7 bases, leaving 17 bases of the junction unmatched. The CDR3, as DNA: TGTGCCAGCACCCGAATGGGGGGACTAGGCTCCCTCGAGCAGTACTTC. Translating gives CASTRMGGLGSLEQYF.

This clone has only a few counts. The chain joins TRBV19 to TRBJ1-4, with D perhaps matching TRBD1 (5 bases). The CDR3 totals 13 residues. The V and J ends lost 7 bases and 7 bases respectively, with 13 bases between them. CDR1 is LNHDA, CDR2 SQIVND, per germline (reference sequence). CDR3 sequence (DNA): TGTGCCAGTAATCCGGGACTCGGTGAAAAACTGTTTTTT. Its protein is CASNPGLGEKLFF. Looking up the rest from reference TRBV19 and TRBJ1-4 gives the full variable domain: DGGITQSPKYLFRKEGQNVTLSCEQNLNHDAMYWYRQDPGQGLRLIYYSQIVNDFQKGDIAEGYSVSREKKESFPLTVTSAQKNPTAFYLCASNPGLGEKLFFGSGTQLSVL.

The CDR3 DNA reads as TGTGCCAGCAGCTTAGACGGGAGAGCGGGAGGGATCTACGAGCAGTACTTC. Protein: CASSLDGRAGGIYEQYF. The chain employs TRBV7-3 and TRBJ2-7; TRBD2 matches at 10 bases. Germline V lookup: CDR1 SGHTA, CDR2 FQGTGA. The CDR3 sequence is 17 residues long. Germline trimming cut 2 bases from V and 3 bases from J; bases unmatched to any gene: 10.

V gene TRBV13 combines with J gene TRBJ1-3; D possibly corresponds to TRBD1 (5 bases). Trimming left V 3 bases short and J 0 bases short, with 12 bases between. Germline V CDR1 and CDR2: PRHDT, FYEKMQ (reference sequence). The CDR3 consists of 16 residues. DNA for the CDR3: TGTGCCAGCAGCTTCAGGGAAAGAAGCTCTGGAAACACCATATATTTT. Residues: CASSFRERSSGNTIYF.

The chain couples TRBV7-8 to TRBJ2-7, with 10 bases aligning to TRBD2. This CDR3 spans 16 amino acids. CDR1 is SGHVS and CDR2 is FQNEAQ in the germline V gene. Germline trimming cut 1 base from V and 3 bases from J; bases unmatched to any gene: 6. The CDR3 sequence: CASSLGPLAGVYEQYF. The CDR3 bases are TGTGCCAGCAGCTTAGGTCCCCTAGCGGGAGTCTACGAGCAGTACTTC.

V and J are TRBV5-1 and TRBJ2-2, with 9 bases matching TRBD1. The CDR3 totals 15 residues. Germline V gene sequence: CDR1 SGHRS, CDR2 YFSETQ. Trimming removed 3 bases from V and 4 bases from J; junction bases left unmatched: 4. CDR3 sequence: CASSSGQGGTGELFF. The CDR3 nucleotides are TGCGCCAGCAGCTCGGGACAGGGAGGCACCGGGGAGCTGTTTTTT.

V gene TRBV30 combines with J gene TRBJ2-1, with D possibly TRBD2 on 6 matching bases. The germline V gene encodes CDR1 GTSNPN and CDR2 SVGIG (reference sequence). V lost 3 bases and J 7 bases, leaving 16 bases between the germline ends. The CDR3 extends over 14 amino acids. CDR3 protein: CAWRIASEGNEQFF. The CDR3 DNA is TGTGCCTGGAGGATCGCTAGCGAAGGGAATGAGCAGTTCTTC.

The chain uses TRBV7-3 and TRBJ2-1; a weak D match, TRBD2 (6 bases). The CDR3 totals 13 residues. V lost 1 base and J lost 6, with 7 bases in between. Per germline, CDR1 SGHTA and CDR2 FQGTGA. CDR3 nucleotide sequence: TGTGCCAGCAGCTTAAAGACTAGCAATGAGCAGTTCTTC. Its translation: CASSLKTSNEQFF.

This chain connects TRBV10-3 to TRBJ1-6; 8 bases line up with TRBD1. Germline CDR1 and CDR2: ENHRY and SYGVKD. The CDR3 consists of 14 residues. V shed 6 bases and J 7 bases; nucleotides not matched to a gene: 5. The CDR3 DNA sequence: TGTGCCATCAGACAGGGGGATGGGAATTCACCCCTCCACTTT. Protein: CAIRQGDGNSPLHF.